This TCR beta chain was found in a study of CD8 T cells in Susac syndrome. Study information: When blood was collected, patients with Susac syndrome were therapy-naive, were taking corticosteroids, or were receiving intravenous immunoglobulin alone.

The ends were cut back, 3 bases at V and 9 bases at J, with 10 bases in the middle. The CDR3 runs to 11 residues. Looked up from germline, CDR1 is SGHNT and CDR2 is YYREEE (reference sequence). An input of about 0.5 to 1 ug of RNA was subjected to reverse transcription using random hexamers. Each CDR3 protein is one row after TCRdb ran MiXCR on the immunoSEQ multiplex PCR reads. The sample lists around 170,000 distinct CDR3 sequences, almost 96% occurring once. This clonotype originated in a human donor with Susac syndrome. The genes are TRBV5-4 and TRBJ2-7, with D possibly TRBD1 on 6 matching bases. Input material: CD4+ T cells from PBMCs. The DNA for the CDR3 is TGTGCCAGCAGCTATCAGGGGCTGCAGTACTTC. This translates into CASSYQGLQYF.